These 9 T cell receptor beta chains came from one sample sequenced in a study of graft-versus-host responses after intestinal transplantation. Using immunoSEQ multiplex PCR, the repertoire was profiled, and TCRdb retains in-frame clones only, with some absent. The table has about 92,000 clones, roughly 87% seen once. Antigen specificity for these receptors is unknown. The source was unstimulated CD8+ T cells sorted from spleen or lymph node cells, collected before intestinal transplant. These receptors were obtained from a human donor who received an intestinal transplant.

The V call is TRBV6-1, the J call TRBJ1-1; D remains unclear. From germline, CDR1 is MNHNS and CDR2 SASEGT. This CDR3 has 13 residues. V lost 5 bases and J lost 1, with 8 bases in between. The CDR3 coding sequence is TGTGCCAGCAGTATTCGTGCGAACACTGAAGCTTTCTTT. It codes for CASSIRANTEAFF.

This clone was detected a few times. The V and J genes are TRBV15 and TRBJ1-2; D not resolved. The germline CDR1 and CDR2 sequences are LNHNV and YYDKDF (reference sequence). This CDR3 is built from 16 residues. V lost 3 bases to trimming and J lost 0 bases, with 14 bases between them. CDR3 amino acids: CATSRIPTGANYGYTF. CDR3 DNA: TGTGCCACCAGCAGGATACCCACGGGTGCTAACTATGGCTACACCTTC.

This sequence joins TRBV5-1 and TRBJ2-1, with TRBD1 matching over 7 bases. The CDR3 runs 15 residues. Germline trimming cut 0 bases from V and 7 bases from J; bases unmatched to any gene: 7. The V gene's germline CDR1 is SGHRS and CDR2 YFSETQ. CDR3 protein: CASSLAQGGLNEQFF. In nucleotides, the CDR3 is TGCGCCAGCAGCTTGGCTCAAGGGGGCCTTAATGAGCAGTTCTTC.

This chain uses TRBV11-3 with TRBJ2-1; possibly TRBD1 or TRBD2 for D (5 bases each). Germline V lookup: CDR1 SGHNT, CDR2 YENEEA. Trimming cost V 0 bases and J 5 bases, with 14 bases left between them. The CDR3 contains 16 residues. In DNA form, the CDR3 reads TGTGCCAGCAGCTTAGAAGGCCAGGGAGCGGACAATGAGCAGTTCTTC. Encoded protein: CASSLEGQGADNEQFF.

Note on this clone: Compared with germline, one end of the junction differs, possibly owing to a read error. The chain uses TRBV19 and TRBJ2-5, with 10 nucleotides matching TRBD2. The CDR3 spans 15 residues. Germline V lookup: CDR1 LNHDA, CDR2 SQIVND (reference sequence). CDR3 loop: CASTIAGGQQETQYF. CDR3 nucleotides: TGTGCCAGTACTATAGCGGGGGGCCAACAAGAGACCCAGTACTTC.

This clone was recorded a few times. The chain links TRBV19 to TRBJ2-1, with D tentatively TRBD2 (5 bases). Trimming took 8 bases from V and 3 from J, leaving 11 bases between them. The CDR3 has 13 amino acids. Germline loops: CDR1 LNHDA, CDR2 SQIVND (reference sequence). DNA for the CDR3: TGTGCCAGTGCGGAAGCGGTCTACAATGAGCAGTTCTTC. Its protein product is CASAEAVYNEQFF.

V and J are TRBV9 and TRBJ1-1, with unresolved D. Trimming stripped 4 bases from V and 4 bases from J, with 14 bases between. Germline V gives CDR1 SGDLS, CDR2 YYNGEE. The CDR3 has 14 residues. The CDR3 loop reads CASSRTVQSTEAFF. CDR3 DNA sequence: TGTGCCAGCAGCCGTACAGTTCAAAGCACTGAAGCTTTCTTT.

The chain couples TRBV7-9 to TRBJ2-7; D is possibly TRBD1 (5 bases). CDR1 and CDR2 (germline): SEHNR, FQNEAQ (reference sequence). The CDR3 has 12 amino acids. The CDR3 DNA reads TGTGCGTCCGAAGACAGAACCTACGAGCAGTACTTC. Protein: CASEDRTYEQYF.

The chain employs TRBV19 and TRBJ1-1, with TRBD1 matching 8 bases. The CDR3 consists of 14 residues. Per the germline V gene, CDR1 is LNHDA and CDR2 is SQIVND (reference sequence). The V gene end was trimmed by 3 bases and the J gene end by 5 bases; junction bases not matched to a gene: 5. The CDR3 protein is CASSMAGGATEAFF. The CDR3 DNA reads as TGTGCCAGTAGTATGGCAGGGGGCGCAACTGAAGCTTTCTTT.